The following is a TCR beta chain sequence with its context. The table lists this clonotype with many counts. Its antigen specificity is not known. Per-base quality was not reported, and no clone a single base away is much larger than it. Library generation was performed with PCR. This sample was sequenced with an Illumina HiSeq 2500. To normalize quantification of the TCRbeta repertoire, the TCR libraries were built with molecular barcoding that relied on unique molecular identifiers. TCRdb reanalyzed the raw reads on its own, using fastp at Q25 for trimming and MiXCR for clone calling, and kept in-frame beta chains. Identical CDR3 proteins give one entry, which carries the most common genes and DNA. The sample yields 450,000 to 600,000 distinct CDR3 sequences; over 10% were counted once. The top ten hold approximately 2% of the sample. The treatment or condition tag for this specimen amounts to: allogeneic hematopoietic cell transplantation with graft depleted of TCRalphabeta T cells and CD19 B cells. Transplant recipients were children who received TCRalphabeta/CD19-depleted allogeneic hematopoietic cell grafts.

The data derive from a study of T-cell reconstitution after alpha-beta-depleted transplantation in children listed by TCRdb under 2016. General notes on the study: The study quantitatively tracked T-cell immune reconstitution after TCRalphabeta/CD19-depleted allogeneic hematopoietic cell transplantation in children using TCR repertoire profiling.

Overall study outcomes, separate from this receptor: The high TCRbeta diversity at day 60 in some patients was ascribed to recipient T cells and intrathymic progenitors that had survived conditioning. Hyperexpanded clone frequencies declined over subsequent months; after one year, T-cell counts and TCRbeta diversity were mostly attributed to newly produced T cells. Apparently early alphabetaT-cell count recovery about two months after transplant reportedly relied on only several hundred rapidly expanded clones derived from non-depleted graft cells.

This sample comprised PBMCs, mostly from graft donor cells, obtained 360 days after TCRalphabeta/CD19-depleted stem cell transplant. The receptor was isolated from a male patient younger than 18 who had a stem cell transplant for acute myeloid leukemia, so the T cells may come from the graft donor.

CDR3 region: CSAEISGYNYNEQFF. DNA sequence: TGCAGTGCTGAGATCAGCGGATATAACTACAATGAGCAGTTCTTC. The receptor chain draws on TRBV20-1 and TRBJ2-1; the D gene is possibly TRBD2, with 5 bases matching. Inclusive of the bounding cysteine and phenylalanine, the CDR3 is 15 residues long. Left in the record is the CDR3 DNA by itself, 45 bases read in frame from the first base. The junction carries 17 bases between V and J, which are trimmed by 5 bases and 3 bases respectively. CDR1 and CDR2, looked up from the germline V gene (reference sequence), are DFQATT and SNEGSKA.